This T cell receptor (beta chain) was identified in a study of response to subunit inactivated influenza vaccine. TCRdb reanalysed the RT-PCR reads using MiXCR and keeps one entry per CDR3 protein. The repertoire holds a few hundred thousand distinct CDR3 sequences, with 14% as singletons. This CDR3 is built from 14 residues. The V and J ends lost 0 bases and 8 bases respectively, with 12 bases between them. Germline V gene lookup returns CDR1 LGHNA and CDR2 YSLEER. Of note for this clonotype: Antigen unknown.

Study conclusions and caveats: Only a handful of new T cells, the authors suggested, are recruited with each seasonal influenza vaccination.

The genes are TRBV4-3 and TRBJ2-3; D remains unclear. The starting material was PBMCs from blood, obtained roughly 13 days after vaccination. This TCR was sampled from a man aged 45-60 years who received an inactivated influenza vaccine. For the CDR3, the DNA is TGCGCCAGCAGCCAAGATCTGGAGATTGGTACGCAGTATTTT. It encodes CASSQDLEIGTQYF.